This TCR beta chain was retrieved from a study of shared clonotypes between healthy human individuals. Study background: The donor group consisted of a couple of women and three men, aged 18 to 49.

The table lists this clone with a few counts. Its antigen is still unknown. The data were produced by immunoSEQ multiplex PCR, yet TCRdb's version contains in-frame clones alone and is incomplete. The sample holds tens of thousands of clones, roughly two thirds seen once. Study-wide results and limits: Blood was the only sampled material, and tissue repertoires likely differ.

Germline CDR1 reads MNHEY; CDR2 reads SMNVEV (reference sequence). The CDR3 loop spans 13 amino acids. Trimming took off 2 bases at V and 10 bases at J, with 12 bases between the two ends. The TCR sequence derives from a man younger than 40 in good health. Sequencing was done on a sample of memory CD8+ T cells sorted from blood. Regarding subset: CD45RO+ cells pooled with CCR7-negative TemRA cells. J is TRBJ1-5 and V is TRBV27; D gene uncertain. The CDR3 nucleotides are TGTGCCAGCAGTTTAATGGGGAATTTACCCCAGCATTTT. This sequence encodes CASSLMGNLPQHF.